These T cell receptor beta chains were read from a single sample in a study of OX40 agonist ivuxolimab in advanced cancers. Sequenced by immunoSEQ multiplex PCR; TCRdb stores in-frame clones only, minus some. The sample lists about 70,000 clones, 70% to 90% occurring once. Sequencing used CD4+ or CD8+ T cells sorted from blood, obtained in a trial of the OX40 agonist ivuxolimab. All receptors come from an adult with an advanced solid tumor such as melanoma, head and neck, liver or kidney cancer. Each CDR3 is given with its conserved first and last residue. Fields, in order: clone size, D gene, V gene, J gene, CDR3 protein, CDR3 DNA. A D gene is named only where the DNA matches it firmly. The size field is filled for only some rows; it gives once, few, many or a size class.

size: -; D: -; V: TRBV7-2; J: TRBJ1-1; CDR3: CASSLDRQVEAFF; DNA: TGTGCCAGCAGCTTAGACCGACAGGTTGAAGCTTTCTTT
size: -; D: -; V: TRBV10-3; J: TRBJ1-5; CDR3: CAISELGVDQPQHF; DNA: TGTGCCATCAGTGAGTTAGGGGTTGATCAGCCCCAGCATTTT
size: -; D: -; V: TRBV19; J: TRBJ2-7; CDR3: CASSIKARAERGEQYF; DNA: TGTGCCAGTAGTATAAAGGCCAGGGCCGAACGTGGCGAGCAGTACTTC
size: -; D: -; V: TRBV29-1; J: TRBJ2-5; CDR3: CSVSATGKGTQYF; DNA: TGCAGCGTGTCCGCGACAGGAAAAGGGACCCAGTACTTC
size: -; D: TRBD2; V: TRBV4-1; J: TRBJ2-5; CDR3: CASSFGLAGEETQYF; DNA: TGCGCCAGCAGCTTCGGACTAGCGGGGGAAGAGACCCAGTACTTC
size: once; D: -; V: TRBV18; J: TRBJ1-3; CDR3: CASSPGLVNSGNTIYF; DNA: TGTGCCAGCTCACCCGGACTGGTTAACTCTGGAAACACCATATATTTT
size: -; D: -; V: TRBV7-8; J: TRBJ2-6; CDR3: CASSPPSGANVLTF; DNA: TGTGCCAGCAGCCCCCCCTCTGGGGCCAACGTCCTGACTTTC
size: -; D: -; V: TRBV18; J: TRBJ2-2; CDR3: CASSLQLKTGELFF; DNA: TGTGCCAGCTCACTCCAACTTAAAACCGGGGAGCTGTTTTTT
size: -; D: -; V: TRBV5-4; J: TRBJ1-2; CDR3: CASSLDRNYGYTF; DNA: TGTGCCAGCAGCTTGGACCGTAACTATGGCTACACCTTC
size: once; D: -; V: TRBV19; J: TRBJ2-5; CDR3: CASSPRGAETQYF; DNA: TGTGCCAGTAGTCCAAGGGGGGCAGAGACCCAGTACTTC
size: many; D: TRBD1; V: TRBV5-4; J: TRBJ2-4; CDR3: CASQAGQGENIQYF; DNA: TGTGCCAGTCAAGCGGGACAGGGAGAAAACATTCAGTACTTC
size: -; D: -; V: TRBV18; J: TRBJ2-3; CDR3: CASSPTSSWVPDTQYF; DNA: TGTGCCAGCTCACCCACTTCTAGTTGGGTTCCAGATACGCAGTATTTT
size: few; D: TRBD1; V: TRBV18; J: TRBJ2-3; CDR3: CASSPQGAKADTQYF; DNA: TGTGCCAGCTCACCACAGGGGGCTAAAGCAGATACGCAGTATTTT
size: -; D: -; V: TRBV6-4; J: TRBJ1-1; CDR3: CASSAEMNTEAFF; DNA: TGTGCCAGCAGTGCCGAGATGAACACTGAAGCTTTCTTT
size: -; D: -; V: TRBV6-5; J: TRBJ1-1; CDR3: CASHGRTMNTEAFF; DNA: TGTGCCAGCCACGGACGGACCATGAACACTGAAGCTTTCTTT
size: few; D: TRBD2; V: TRBV11-2; J: TRBJ2-7; CDR3: CASSLGGGVYNEQYF; DNA: TGTGCCAGCAGCTTAGGGGGGGGAGTATACAACGAGCAGTACTTC
size: -; D: -; V: TRBV29-1; J: TRBJ1-1; CDR3: CSVVKNTEAFF; DNA: TGCAGCGTTGTAAAGAACACTGAAGCTTTCTTT
size: -; D: -; V: TRBV7-8; J: TRBJ1-4; CDR3: CASSLARFGDEKLFF; DNA: TGTGCCAGCAGCTTAGCGCGCTTTGGGGACGAAAAACTGTTTTTT
size: -; D: -; V: TRBV10-3; J: TRBJ2-5; CDR3: CATLAGWGETQYF; DNA: TGTGCCACTCTAGCTGGGTGGGGGGAGACCCAGTACTTC
size: -; D: -; V: TRBV7-6; J: TRBJ1-2; CDR3: CASSLGPLGGYTF; DNA: TGTGCCAGCAGCTTAGGCCCACTGGGGGGCTACACCTTC
size: -; D: TRBD1; V: TRBV7-7; J: TRBJ2-5; CDR3: CASSSRQGPGGAETQYF; DNA: TGTGCCAGCAGCTCCAGACAGGGGCCGGGCGGGGCAGAGACCCAGTACTTC
size: -; D: -; V: TRBV7-2; J: TRBJ2-7; CDR3: CASSSQGTVGEQYF; DNA: TGTGCCAGCAGCTCCCAGGGGACCGTGGGGGAGCAGTACTTC
size: -; D: -; V: TRBV19; J: TRBJ1-5; CDR3: CASSTAGDQPQHF; DNA: TGTGCCAGTAGTACCGCAGGGGATCAGCCCCAGCATTTT
size: -; D: -; V: TRBV9; J: TRBJ1-1; CDR3: CASSVDLPGNTEAFF; DNA: TGTGCCAGCAGCGTAGATCTACCAGGGAATACTGAAGCTTTCTTT
size: -; D: -; V: TRBV7-2; J: TRBJ1-5; CDR3: CASSPGQTQGPQHF; DNA: TGTGCCAGCAGCCCCGGACAGACCCAGGGGCCCCAGCATTTT
size: -; D: TRBD1; V: TRBV19; J: TRBJ2-3; CDR3: CASLPGGQSDTQYF; DNA: TGTGCCAGTCTGCCTGGGGGACAGTCAGATACGCAGTATTTT
size: -; D: TRBD2; V: TRBV7-2; J: TRBJ2-3; CDR3: CASSSQASGGSDTQYF; DNA: TGTGCCAGCAGCTCCCAAGCTAGCGGGGGCTCAGATACGCAGTATTTT
size: -; D: TRBD1; V: TRBV6-5; J: TRBJ1-3; CDR3: CASSYSQGATIYF; DNA: TGTGCCAGCAGTTACTCCCAGGGGGCCACCATATATTTT
size: -; D: -; V: TRBV4-1; J: TRBJ2-6; CDR3: CASSQDGAGSGANVLTF; DNA: TGCGCCAGCAGCCAAGATGGCGCCGGGTCTGGGGCCAACGTCCTGACTTTC
size: few; D: TRBD1; V: TRBV19; J: TRBJ2-2; CDR3: CASSTLQGVNTGELFF; DNA: TGTGCCAGTAGTACCCTACAGGGGGTGAACACCGGGGAGCTGTTTTTT
size: -; D: -; V: TRBV7-6; J: TRBJ1-5; CDR3: CASSLASGGPNQPQHF; DNA: TGTGCCAGCAGCTTAGCATCGGGGGGCCCCAATCAGCCCCAGCATTTT
size: -; D: TRBD1; V: TRBV6-5; J: TRBJ1-1; CDR3: CASRGGQLNTEAFF; DNA: TGTGCCAGCAGGGGGGGACAGTTGAACACTGAAGCTTTCTTT
size: few; D: TRBD1; V: TRBV14; J: TRBJ2-7; CDR3: CASSHGPGQGTAEQYF; DNA: TGTGCCAGCAGCCACGGACCGGGACAGGGCACCGCCGAGCAGTACTTC
size: -; D: -; V: TRBV6-1; J: TRBJ2-7; CDR3: CASMSSYSYEQYF; DNA: TGTGCCAGTATGAGTTCATACTCCTACGAGCAGTACTTC
size: -; D: -; V: TRBV30; J: TRBJ2-7; CDR3: CAWSVRQGSHEQYF; DNA: TGTGCCTGGAGTGTACGCCAGGGTAGCCACGAGCAGTACTTC
size: -; D: -; V: TRBV28; J: TRBJ1-6; CDR3: CASSSRQGNSPLHF; DNA: TGTGCCAGCAGTTCACGGCAGGGGAATTCACCCCTCCACTTT
size: -; D: TRBD2; V: TRBV5-1; J: TRBJ2-1; CDR3: CASSRGTSGNEQFF; DNA: TGCGCCAGCAGCAGAGGGACTAGCGGCAATGAGCAGTTCTTC
size: -; D: TRBD1; V: TRBV7-2; J: TRBJ2-1; CDR3: CASSNPTGGHNEQFF; DNA: TGTGCCAGCAGTAACCCCACAGGGGGCCACAATGAGCAGTTCTTC
size: -; D: TRBD1; V: TRBV14; J: TRBJ1-2; CDR3: CASSPFPSPGQGNYGYTF; DNA: TGTGCCAGCAGCCCATTCCCCTCTCCGGGACAGGGGAACTATGGCTACACCTTC
size: once; D: -; V: TRBV2; J: TRBJ2-3; CDR3: CASSLLNRDTQYF; DNA: TGTGCCAGCAGTCTTCTTAATCGGGATACGCAGTATTTT
size: -; D: -; V: TRBV6-5; J: TRBJ1-4; CDR3: CASSAGRINEKLFF; DNA: TGTGCCAGCAGTGCGGGACGGATTAATGAAAAACTGTTTTTT
size: -; D: -; V: TRBV5-1; J: TRBJ1-2; CDR3: CASTLWGGIDYGYTF; DNA: TGCGCCAGCACCCTGTGGGGGGGCATTGACTATGGCTACACCTTC
size: -; D: -; V: TRBV19; J: TRBJ1-2; CDR3: CASSQIRISLGGYTF; DNA: TGTGCCAGTAGTCAAATAAGAATTTCCCTGGGGGGCTACACCTTC
size: -; D: -; V: TRBV4-2; J: TRBJ1-2; CDR3: CASSQEEGTYGYTF; DNA: TGTGCCAGCAGCCAAGAAGAGGGAACCTATGGCTACACCTTC
size: -; D: -; V: TRBV27; J: TRBJ2-2; CDR3: CASSSRGGASSGELFF; DNA: TGTGCCAGCAGTTCCCGTGGGGGGGCCTCATCCGGGGAGCTGTTTTTT
size: -; D: -; V: TRBV20-1; J: TRBJ1-1; CDR3: CSARDLDEAFF; DNA: TGCAGTGCTAGAGATTTGGATGAAGCTTTCTTT
size: -; D: TRBD1; V: TRBV5-1; J: TRBJ2-5; CDR3: CASRVPGQGPQYF; DNA: TGCGCCAGCAGAGTCCCGGGACAGGGGCCCCAGTACTTC
size: once; D: TRBD1; V: TRBV7-9; J: TRBJ1-2; CDR3: CASSYGTGGDGYTF; DNA: TGTGCCAGCAGCTATGGGACAGGGGGCGATGGCTACACCTTC
size: -; D: -; V: TRBV6-1; J: TRBJ1-1; CDR3: CASSLYGGDTEAFF; DNA: TGTGCCAGCAGTTTATACGGGGGCGACACTGAAGCTTTCTTT
size: -; D: -; V: TRBV28; J: TRBJ2-7; CDR3: CASSFFGISYEQYF; DNA: TGTGCCAGCAGTTTTTTTGGGATCTCCTACGAGCAGTACTTC
size: once; D: -; V: TRBV13; J: TRBJ1-2; CDR3: CASSLGRKTIYGYTF; DNA: TGTGCCAGCAGCTTAGGAAGGAAAACAATCTATGGCTACACCTTC
size: once; D: TRBD2; V: TRBV10-3; J: TRBJ2-7; CDR3: CAIRLAGGAYEQYF; DNA: TGTGCCATTAGACTAGCGGGGGGAGCCTACGAGCAGTACTTC
size: -; D: TRBD1; V: TRBV9; J: TRBJ2-1; CDR3: CASSVRDRVGNEQFF; DNA: TGTGCCAGCAGCGTGAGGGACAGGGTGGGCAATGAGCAGTTCTTC
size: -; D: -; V: TRBV2; J: TRBJ2-3; CDR3: CASSELGPDTQYF; DNA: TGTGCCAGCAGTGAATTGGGTCCAGATACGCAGTATTTT
size: few; D: -; V: TRBV5-1; J: TRBJ1-6; CDR3: CASSSLQGYGSPLHF; DNA: TGCGCCAGCAGCTCGTTACAGGGCTACGGTTCACCCCTCCACTTT
size: -; D: TRBD1; V: TRBV5-1; J: TRBJ2-7; CDR3: CASSQGQDEQYF; DNA: TGCGCCAGCAGCCAAGGACAGGACGAGCAGTACTTC
size: -; D: -; V: TRBV11-3; J: TRBJ2-1; CDR3: CASSLGGGNEQFF; DNA: TGTGCCAGCAGCTTAGGGGGAGGAAATGAGCAGTTCTTC